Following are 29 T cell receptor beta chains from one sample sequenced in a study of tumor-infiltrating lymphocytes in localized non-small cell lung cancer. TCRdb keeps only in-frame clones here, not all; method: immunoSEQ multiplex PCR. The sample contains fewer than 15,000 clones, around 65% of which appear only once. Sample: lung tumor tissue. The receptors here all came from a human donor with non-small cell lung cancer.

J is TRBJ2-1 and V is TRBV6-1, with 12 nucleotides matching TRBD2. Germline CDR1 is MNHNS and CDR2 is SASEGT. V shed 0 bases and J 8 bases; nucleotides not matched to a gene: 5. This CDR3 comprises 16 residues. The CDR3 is CASSEALAGGYYEQFF. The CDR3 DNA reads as TGTGCCAGCAGTGAAGCGCTAGCGGGAGGGTACTATGAGCAGTTCTTC.

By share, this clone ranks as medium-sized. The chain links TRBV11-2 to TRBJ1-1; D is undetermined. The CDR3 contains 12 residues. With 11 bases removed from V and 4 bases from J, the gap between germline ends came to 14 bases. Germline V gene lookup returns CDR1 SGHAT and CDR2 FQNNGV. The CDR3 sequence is CASKPRGTEAFF. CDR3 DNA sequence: TGTGCCTCGAAGCCTCGGGGCACTGAAGCTTTCTTT.

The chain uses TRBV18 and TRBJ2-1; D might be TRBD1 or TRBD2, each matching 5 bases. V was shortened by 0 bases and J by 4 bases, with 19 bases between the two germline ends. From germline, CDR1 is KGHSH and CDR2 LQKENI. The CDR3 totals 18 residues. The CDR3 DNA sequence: TGTGCCAGCTCACCACCGCTAGCAGTGAGGAAGGGGTACAATGAGCAGTTCTTC. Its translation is CASSPPLAVRKGYNEQFF.

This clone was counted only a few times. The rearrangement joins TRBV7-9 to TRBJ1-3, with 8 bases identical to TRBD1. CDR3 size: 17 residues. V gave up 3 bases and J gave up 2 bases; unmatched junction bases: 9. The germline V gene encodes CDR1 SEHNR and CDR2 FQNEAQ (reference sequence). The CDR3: CASSFTWTGTTGNTIYF. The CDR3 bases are TGTGCCAGCAGCTTCACATGGACAGGGACTACTGGAAACACCATATATTTT. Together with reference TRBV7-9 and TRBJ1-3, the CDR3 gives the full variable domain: DTGVSQNPRHKITKRGQNVTFRCDPISEHNRLYWYRQTLGQGPEFLTYFQNEAQLEKSRLLSDRFSAERPKGSFSTLEIQRTEQGDSAMYLCASSFTWTGTTGNTIYFGEGSWLTVV.

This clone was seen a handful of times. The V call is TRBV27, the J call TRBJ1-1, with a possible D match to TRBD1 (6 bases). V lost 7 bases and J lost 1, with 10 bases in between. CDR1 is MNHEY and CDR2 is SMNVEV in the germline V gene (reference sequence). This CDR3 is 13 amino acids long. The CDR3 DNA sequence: TGTGCCAGCACTGAGGGACAGAACACTGAAGCTTTCTTT. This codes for CASTEGQNTEAFF.

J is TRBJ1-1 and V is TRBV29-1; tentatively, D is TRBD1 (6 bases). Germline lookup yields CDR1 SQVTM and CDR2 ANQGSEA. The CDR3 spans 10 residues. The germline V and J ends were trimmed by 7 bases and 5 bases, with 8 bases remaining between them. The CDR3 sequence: CSGGGTEAFF. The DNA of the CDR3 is TGCAGCGGAGGGGGGACTGAAGCTTTCTTT.

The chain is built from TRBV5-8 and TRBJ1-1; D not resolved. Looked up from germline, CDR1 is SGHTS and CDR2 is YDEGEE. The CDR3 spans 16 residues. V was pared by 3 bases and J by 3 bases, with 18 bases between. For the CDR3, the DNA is TGTGCCAGCAGCTCTACCAACTGGGAAGCTCACACTGAAGCTTTCTTT. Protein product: CASSSTNWEAHTEAFF.

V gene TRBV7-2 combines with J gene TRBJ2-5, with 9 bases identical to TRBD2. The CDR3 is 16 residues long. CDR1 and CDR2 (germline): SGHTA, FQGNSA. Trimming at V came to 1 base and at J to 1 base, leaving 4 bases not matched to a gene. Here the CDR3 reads CASSLVISGGQETQYF. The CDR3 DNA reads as TGTGCCAGCAGCTTAGTCATTAGCGGGGGCCAAGAGACCCAGTACTTC.

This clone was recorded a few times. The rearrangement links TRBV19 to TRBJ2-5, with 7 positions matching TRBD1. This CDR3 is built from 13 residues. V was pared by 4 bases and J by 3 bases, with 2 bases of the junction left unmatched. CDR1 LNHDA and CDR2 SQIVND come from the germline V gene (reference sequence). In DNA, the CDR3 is TGTGCCAGTAGTACCGGGACAGAAGAGACCCAGTACTTC. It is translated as CASSTGTEETQYF.

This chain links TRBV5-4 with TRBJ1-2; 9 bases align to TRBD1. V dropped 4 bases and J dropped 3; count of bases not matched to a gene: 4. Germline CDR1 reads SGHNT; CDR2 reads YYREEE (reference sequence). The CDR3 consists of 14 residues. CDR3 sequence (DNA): TGTGCCAGCAGCCCCGACAGGGGGTACTATGGCTACACCTTC. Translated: CASSPDRGYYGYTF.

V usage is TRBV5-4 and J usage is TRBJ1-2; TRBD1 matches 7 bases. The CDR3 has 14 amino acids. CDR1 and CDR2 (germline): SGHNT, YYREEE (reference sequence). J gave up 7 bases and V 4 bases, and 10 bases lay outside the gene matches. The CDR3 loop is CASSPIGTASGYTF. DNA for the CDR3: TGTGCCAGCAGCCCAATAGGGACAGCTAGTGGCTACACCTTC.

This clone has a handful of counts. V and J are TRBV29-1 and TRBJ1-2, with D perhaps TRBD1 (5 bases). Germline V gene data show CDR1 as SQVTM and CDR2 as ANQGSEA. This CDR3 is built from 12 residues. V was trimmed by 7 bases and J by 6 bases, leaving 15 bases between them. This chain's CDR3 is CSGDSMSDGYTF. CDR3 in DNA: TGCAGCGGTGACAGCATGAGCGATGGCTACACCTTC.

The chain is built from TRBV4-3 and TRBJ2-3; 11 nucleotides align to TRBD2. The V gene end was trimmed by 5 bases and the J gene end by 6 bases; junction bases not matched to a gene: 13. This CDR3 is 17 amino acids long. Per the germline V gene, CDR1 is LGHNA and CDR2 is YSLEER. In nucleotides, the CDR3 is TGCGCCAGCAGCGTTGGGGTGTCTAGCGGGGGGATGGATACGCAGTATTTT. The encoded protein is CASSVGVSSGGMDTQYF.

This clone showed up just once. The CDR3 nucleotides are TGTGCCAGCAGCAATGACTTGACGGCCGGGGGCGAGCAGTACTTC. Translation: CASSNDLTAGGEQYF. This chain connects TRBV7-2 to TRBJ2-7; D might be TRBD2 (6 bases). The germline V gene encodes CDR1 SGHTA and CDR2 FQGNSA. Trimming shortened V by 5 bases and J by 6 bases, and 20 bases separated the two germline ends. The CDR3 consists of 15 residues.

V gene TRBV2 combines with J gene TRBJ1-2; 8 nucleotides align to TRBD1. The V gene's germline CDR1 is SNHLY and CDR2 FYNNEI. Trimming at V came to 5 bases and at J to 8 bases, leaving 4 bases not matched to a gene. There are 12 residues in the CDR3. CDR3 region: CASSPGGRGYTF. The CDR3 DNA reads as TGTGCCAGCAGTCCAGGGGGCCGAGGCTACACCTTC.

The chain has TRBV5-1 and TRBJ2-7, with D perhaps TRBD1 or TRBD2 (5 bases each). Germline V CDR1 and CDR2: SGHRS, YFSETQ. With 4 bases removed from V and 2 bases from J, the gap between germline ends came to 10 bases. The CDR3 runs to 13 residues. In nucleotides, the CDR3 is TGCGCCAGCAGCCCGGGGACGGCCTACGAGCAGTACTTC. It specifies CASSPGTAYEQYF.

The CDR3 reads CASSAALSRGYTF. CDR3 sequence (DNA): TGTGCCAGCAGTGCTGCTTTGAGTCGTGGCTACACCTTC. The V and J genes are TRBV6-6 and TRBJ1-2; the D is unclear. The V gene lost 5 bases and the J gene lost 7 bases, with 14 bases spanning the gap. Looked up from germline, CDR1 is MNHNY and CDR2 is SVGAGI (reference sequence). CDR3 length: 13 residues.

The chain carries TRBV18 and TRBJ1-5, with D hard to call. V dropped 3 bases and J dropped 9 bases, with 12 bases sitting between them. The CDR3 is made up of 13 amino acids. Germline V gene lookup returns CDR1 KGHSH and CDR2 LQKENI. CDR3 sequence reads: CASSPAPRSPQHF. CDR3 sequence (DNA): TGTGCCAGCTCACCTGCACCGCGATCGCCCCAGCATTTT.

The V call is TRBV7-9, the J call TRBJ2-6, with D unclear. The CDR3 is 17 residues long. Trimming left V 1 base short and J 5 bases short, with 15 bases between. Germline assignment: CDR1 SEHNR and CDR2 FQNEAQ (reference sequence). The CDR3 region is CASSLDMLSEWANVLTF. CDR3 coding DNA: TGTGCCAGCAGCTTAGATATGCTCTCTGAATGGGCCAACGTCCTGACTTTC.

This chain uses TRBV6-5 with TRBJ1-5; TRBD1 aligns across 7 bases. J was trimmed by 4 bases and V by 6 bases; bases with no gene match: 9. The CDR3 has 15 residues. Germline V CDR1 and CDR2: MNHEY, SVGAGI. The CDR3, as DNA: TGTGCCAGCAGGGATACAGGGGTAGGGAATCAGCCCCAGCATTTT. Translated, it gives CASRDTGVGNQPQHF.

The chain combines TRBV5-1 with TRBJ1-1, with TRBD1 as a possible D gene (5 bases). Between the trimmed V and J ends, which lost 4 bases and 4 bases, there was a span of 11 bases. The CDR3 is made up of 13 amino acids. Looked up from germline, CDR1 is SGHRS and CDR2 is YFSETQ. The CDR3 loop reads CASSIFQGTEAFF. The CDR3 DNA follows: TGCGCCAGCAGCATCTTTCAGGGCACTGAAGCTTTCTTT.

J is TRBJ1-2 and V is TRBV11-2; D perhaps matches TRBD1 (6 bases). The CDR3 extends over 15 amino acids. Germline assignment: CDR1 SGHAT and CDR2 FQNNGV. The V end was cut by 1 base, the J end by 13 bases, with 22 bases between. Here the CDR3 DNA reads TGTGCCAGCAGCTTAGTTGCGGACCGTGGACAGTCGGTCACCTTC. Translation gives CASSLVADRGQSVTF.

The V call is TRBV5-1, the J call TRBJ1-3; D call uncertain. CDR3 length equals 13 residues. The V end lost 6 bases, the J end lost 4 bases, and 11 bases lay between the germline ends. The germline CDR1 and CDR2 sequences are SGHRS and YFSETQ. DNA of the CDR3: TGCGCCAGCAAGGAGGATAGCGGAAACACCATATATTTT. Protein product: CASKEDSGNTIYF. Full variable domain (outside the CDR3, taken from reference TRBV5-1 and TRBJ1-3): KAGVTQTPRYLIKTRGQQVTLSCSPISGHRSVSWYQQTPGQGLQFLFEYFSETQRNKGNFPGRFSGRQFSNSRSEMNVSTLELGDSALYLCASKEDSGNTIYFGEGSWLTVV.

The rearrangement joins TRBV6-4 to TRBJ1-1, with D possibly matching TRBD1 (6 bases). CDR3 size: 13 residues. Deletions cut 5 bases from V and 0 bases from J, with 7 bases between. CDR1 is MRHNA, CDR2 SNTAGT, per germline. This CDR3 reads CASSRQVNTEAFF. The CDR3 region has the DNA TGTGCCAGCAGTCGACAGGTGAACACTGAAGCTTTCTTT.

The CDR3 protein is CASSAVNTDTQYF. The CDR3 region has the DNA TGTGCCAGCAGTGCTGTTAACACAGATACGCAGTATTTT. V is TRBV2 and J is TRBJ2-3; D is unresolved. The germline CDR1 and CDR2 sequences are SNHLY and FYNNEI. This CDR3 comprises 13 residues. V was pared by 4 bases and J by 2 bases, with 7 bases between.

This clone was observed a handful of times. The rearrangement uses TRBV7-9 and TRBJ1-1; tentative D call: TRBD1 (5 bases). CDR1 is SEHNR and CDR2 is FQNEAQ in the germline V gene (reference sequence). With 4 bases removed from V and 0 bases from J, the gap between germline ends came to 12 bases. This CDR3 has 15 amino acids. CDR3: CASSSGGHMNTEAFF. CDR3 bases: TGTGCCAGCAGCTCAGGAGGACACATGAACACTGAAGCTTTCTTT.

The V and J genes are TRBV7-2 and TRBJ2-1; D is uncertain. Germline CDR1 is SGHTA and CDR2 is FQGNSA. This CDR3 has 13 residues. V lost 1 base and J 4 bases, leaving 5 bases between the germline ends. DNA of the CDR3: TGTGCCAGCAGCTTAGAACTTTACAATGAGCAGTTCTTC. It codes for CASSLELYNEQFF.

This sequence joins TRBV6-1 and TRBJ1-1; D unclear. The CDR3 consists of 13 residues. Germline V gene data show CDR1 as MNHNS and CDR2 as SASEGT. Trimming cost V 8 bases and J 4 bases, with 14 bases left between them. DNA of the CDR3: TGTGCCAGCCGCCGGAAGGTGGGCACTGAAGCTTTCTTT. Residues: CASRRKVGTEAFF.

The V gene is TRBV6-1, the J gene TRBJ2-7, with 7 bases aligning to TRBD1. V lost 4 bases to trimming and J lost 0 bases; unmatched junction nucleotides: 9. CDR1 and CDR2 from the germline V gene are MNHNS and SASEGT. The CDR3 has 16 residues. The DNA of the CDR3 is TGTGCCAGCAGTGCAAACCTGGGACAGAGCTCCTACGAGCAGTACTTC. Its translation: CASSANLGQSSYEQYF.